This T cell receptor beta chain was documented in a study of early T cells in non-severe SARS-CoV-2 infection. Unique molecular identifiers were affixed to single, distinct cDNA molecules. TCRdb analysed the 5' RACE reads with MiXCR anew, one entry per CDR3 protein. The sample holds about 72,000 distinct CDR3 sequences, 9.5% to 13% seen once. This clonotype showed up many times. Trimming shortened V by 5 bases and J by 2 bases, and 17 bases separated the two germline ends. The V gene's germline CDR1 is SGHNT and CDR2 YYREEE (reference sequence). This CDR3 has 15 amino acids. The V and J genes are TRBV5-4 and TRBJ2-7; D possibly uses TRBD1 or TRBD2 (5 bases each). The source is an adult who was a healthcare worker with PCR-confirmed SARS-CoV-2 infection or an uninfected control (not recorded which). This specimen was whole blood, taken at baseline. The CDR3 spells CASSRSGAAAYEQYF. In nucleotides, the CDR3 is TGTGCCAGCAGTCGATCCGGGGCAGCAGCCTACGAGCAGTACTTC.